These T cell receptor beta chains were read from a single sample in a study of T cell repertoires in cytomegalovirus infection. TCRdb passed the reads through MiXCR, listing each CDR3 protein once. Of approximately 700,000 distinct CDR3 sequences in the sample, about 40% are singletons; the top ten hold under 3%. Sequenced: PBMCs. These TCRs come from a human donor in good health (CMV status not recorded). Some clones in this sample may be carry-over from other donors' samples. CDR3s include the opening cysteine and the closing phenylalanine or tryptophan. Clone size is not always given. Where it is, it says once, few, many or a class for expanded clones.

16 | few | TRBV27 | CASNLESGSRTDTQYF
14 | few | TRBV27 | CASSFRPGADGYTF
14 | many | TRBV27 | CASSLSTGANVLTF
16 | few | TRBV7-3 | CASSLSGGSGANVLTF
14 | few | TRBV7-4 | CASSDSLENEKLFF
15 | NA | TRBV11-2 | CASSLHHLRDTEAFF
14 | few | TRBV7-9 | CASSREGQKTEAFF
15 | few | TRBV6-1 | CASKQGSSSNQPQHF
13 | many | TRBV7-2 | CASSSGVADTQYF
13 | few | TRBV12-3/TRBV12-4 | CASSFKGELPQHF
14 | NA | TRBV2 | CASSVRGKNTEAFF
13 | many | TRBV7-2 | CASSLGGVYGYTF
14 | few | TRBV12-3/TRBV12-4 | CASSSAISNQPQHF
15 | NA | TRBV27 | CAISSLGTGFVEQYF
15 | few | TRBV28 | CASRGAGGLNQPQHF
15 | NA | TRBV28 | CASSFWTGVTDTQYF
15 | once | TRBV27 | CASSTQTDSNQPQHF
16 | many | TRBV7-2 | CASSLGPEYSNQPQHF
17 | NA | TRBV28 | CASSFTGTASFGNTIYF
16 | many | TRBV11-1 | CASSLGGARSQETQYF
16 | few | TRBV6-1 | CASSEGGQRAKNIQYF
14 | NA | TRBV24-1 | CATSRGGPQETQYF
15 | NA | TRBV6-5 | CASSYLGTGAYPQYF
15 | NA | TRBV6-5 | CASRLQGRGNQPQHF
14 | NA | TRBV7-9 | CASSFTGGDEKLFF
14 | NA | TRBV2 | CASSQRGGLGEKFF